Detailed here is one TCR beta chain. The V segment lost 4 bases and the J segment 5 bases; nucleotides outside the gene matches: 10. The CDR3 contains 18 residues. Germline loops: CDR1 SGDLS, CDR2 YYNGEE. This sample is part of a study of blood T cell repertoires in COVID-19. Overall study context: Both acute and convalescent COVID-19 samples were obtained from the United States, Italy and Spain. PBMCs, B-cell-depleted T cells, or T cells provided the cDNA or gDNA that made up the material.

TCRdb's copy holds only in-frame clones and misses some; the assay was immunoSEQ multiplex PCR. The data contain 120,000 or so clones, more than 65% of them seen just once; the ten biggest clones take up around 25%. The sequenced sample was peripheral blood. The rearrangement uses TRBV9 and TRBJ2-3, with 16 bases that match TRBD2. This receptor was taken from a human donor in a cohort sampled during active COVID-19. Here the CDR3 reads CASSISGTSGGGQDTQYF. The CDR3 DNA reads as TGTGCCAGCAGCATTTCCGGGACTAGCGGGGGGGGACAAGATACGCAGTATTTT.